A single sample is the source of the 13 T cell receptor beta chains below, sequenced in a study of cytomegalovirus exposure and HLA in healthy donors. In the PCR, 60 Vbeta and 13 Jbeta primers were used. Clones were sequenced by immunoSEQ multiplex PCR, and TCRdb holds only the in-frame ones, with some missing. Counted here are under 150,000 clones, around four fifths occurring once; the ten biggest clones make up 1.5%. Sample: PBMCs. The receptors were sampled from a man aged 35 to 55 in good health and CMV-seronegative.

The rearrangement links TRBV18 to TRBJ2-2, with D possibly matching TRBD2 (6 bases). V was shortened by 6 bases and J by 2 bases, with 16 bases between the two germline ends. The CDR3 consists of 16 residues. From germline, CDR1 is KGHSH and CDR2 LQKENI. The CDR3, as DNA: TGTGCCAGCTCGCTCGGGACTTTATACAACACCGGGGAGCTGTTTTTT. Translation gives CASSLGTLYNTGELFF.

The chain joins TRBV6-5 to TRBJ1-4, with D tentatively TRBD1 (5 bases). The CDR3 extends over 14 amino acids. Germline V gene lookup returns CDR1 MNHEY and CDR2 SVGAGI. V was shortened by 6 bases and J by 4 bases, with 12 bases between the two germline ends. The CDR3 DNA follows: TGTGCCAGCAGAAGAGACAGCAATAATGAAAAACTGTTTTTT. This sequence encodes CASRRDSNNEKLFF.

This clone was observed a few times. V and J are TRBV6-5 and TRBJ1-3; possible D gene TRBD1, 6 bases. V lost 6 bases to trimming and J lost 0 bases, with 12 bases between them. The germline gives CDR1 MNHEY, CDR2 SVGAGI. The CDR3 runs to 15 residues. Here the CDR3 reads CASSFDRFSGNTIYF. The CDR3 bases are TGTGCCAGCAGCTTTGACAGGTTCTCTGGAAACACCATATATTTT.

For this clone: At one boundary the junction diverges from the germline segment, which might be a read error. The chain uses TRBV7-9 and TRBJ1-1; D call uncertain. Germline V gene data show CDR1 as SEHNR and CDR2 as FQNEAQ (reference sequence). The CDR3 sequence is 13 residues long. The CDR3 bases are TGTTCCAGCAGCTTGTCGGACTCGAAGGAAGCTTTCTTT. Protein sequence: CSSSLSDSKEAFF.

This clone was counted once. V is TRBV6-7 and J is TRBJ1-5; 7 positions match TRBD1. TRBV6-7 is treated as an ORF (open reading frame) with a function not yet certain. The CDR3 loop spans 16 amino acids. The V and J ends lost 2 bases and 4 bases, in that order; junction bases with no gene match: 8. CDR3 sequence: CASSYQIETGNQPQHF. The CDR3 DNA is TGTGCCAGCAGTTACCAAATAGAGACAGGGAATCAGCCCCAGCATTTT.

This clone was counted only a few times. The rearrangement links TRBV18 to TRBJ1-5; possible D gene TRBD1, 5 bases. Germline-derived CDR1 and CDR2 are KGHSH and LQKENI. V shed 3 bases and J shed 3 bases, with 9 bases lying between them. This CDR3 contains 14 residues. For the CDR3, the DNA is TGTGCCAGCTCACCTGGACACCCCAATCAGCCCCAGCATTTT. Protein sequence: CASSPGHPNQPQHF.

The chain combines TRBV21-1 with TRBJ1-5; the D call in the table, TRBD1, was not verified against the DNA. TRBV21-1 is deemed a pseudogene. The CDR3 length is 13 residues. The CDR3 DNA follows: TGTGCCCTGGGGGCAGGACTCGATCAGCCCCAGCATTTT. Encoded protein: CALGAGLDQPQHF.

This chain uses TRBV5-6 with TRBJ2-7; TRBD1 agrees at 11 bases. The CDR3 has 15 residues. Trimming at V came to 1 base and at J to 3 bases, leaving 3 bases not matched to a gene. Germline CDR1 is SGHDT and CDR2 is YYEEEE. DNA for the CDR3: TGTGCCAGCAGCTTGCGGACAGGGGGCGTCTACGAGCAGTACTTC. This sequence encodes CASSLRTGGVYEQYF.

V gene TRBV5-1 combines with J gene TRBJ1-6; D is unresolved. V was clipped by 3 bases and J by 7 bases, with 17 bases between them. The CDR3 runs to 16 residues. Per the germline V gene, CDR1 is SGHRS and CDR2 is YFSETQ. Written as DNA, the CDR3 is TGCGCCAGCAGCTCCCGCCCCCGGGTGGAGAATTCACCCCTCCACTTT. Residues: CASSSRPRVENSPLHF.

The chain recombines TRBV28 with TRBJ2-5; a weak D match, TRBD1 (7 bases). The CDR3 loop spans 15 amino acids. The germline gives CDR1 MDHEN, CDR2 SYDVKM. V was clipped by 5 bases and J by 4 bases, with 17 bases between them. The CDR3 DNA reads as TGTGCCAGCAGTCCCCGTGGAGGGGGCCGAGAGACCCAGTACTTC. Its translation: CASSPRGGGRETQYF.

This clone has only a few counts. The chain links TRBV10-3 to TRBJ2-7; 11 nucleotides align to TRBD1. Germline CDR1 is ENHRY and CDR2 is SYGVKD. The CDR3 spans 15 residues. The J segment lost 2 bases and the V segment lost 3 bases, leaving 3 bases of the junction unmatched. As DNA, the CDR3 is TGTGCCATCAGTGATCCGGGACAGGGGGCCTACGAGCAGTACTTC. Translating gives CAISDPGQGAYEQYF.

The chain has TRBV11-2 and TRBJ2-7; D uncertain. Trimming pared 8 bases from V and 0 bases from J, leaving 14 bases between. Germline-derived CDR1 and CDR2 are SGHAT and FQNNGV. CDR3 size: 14 residues. The CDR3 region has the DNA TGTGCCAGCCAACCAAACTTAATCTCCTACGAGCAGTACTTC. Protein sequence: CASQPNLISYEQYF.

This clone was seen a handful of times. The chain has TRBV25-1 and TRBJ2-1, with D possibly TRBD2 on 7 matching bases. CDR1 and CDR2 from the germline V gene are MGHDK and SYGVNS. The CDR3 has 17 residues. Trimming removed 2 bases from V and 9 bases from J, with 23 bases in between. The CDR3 region has the DNA TGTGCCAGCAGTGAAGCCACCGGGACTACCCAAGGGGGTGAGCAGTTCTTC. The encoded protein is CASSEATGTTQGGEQFF.